One sample yielded the 9 T cell receptor beta chains listed below, sequenced in a study of T-cell memory formation after mild COVID-19. MiXCR was run by TCRdb on the 5' RACE reads, yielding one entry per CDR3 protein. The data hold about 160,000 distinct CDR3 sequences, with roughly a third observed a single time. Sample: PBMCs or a T cell subset sorted from them (not recorded which). Receptors were obtained from an adult woman who had mild COVID-19 (a few samples of this study predate the infection). Cell type and time point are not known.

This clonotype was seen a handful of times. Written as DNA, the CDR3 is TGTGCCAGCAGCAACGGGGGGACTAGCGGGAGGGAGAATGAGCAGTTCTTC. Protein product: CASSNGGTSGRENEQFF. The chain couples TRBV6-5 to TRBJ2-1, with 16 bases fitting TRBD2. This CDR3 is 17 amino acids long. The germline gives CDR1 MNHEY, CDR2 SVGAGI. The J segment lost 7 bases and the V segment lost 6 bases, leaving 9 bases of the junction unmatched.

The chain uses TRBV12-3 or TRBV12-4 and TRBJ2-6; TRBD2 might be the D (5 bases). V lost 6 bases and J 2 bases, leaving 8 bases between the germline ends. This CDR3 is built from 14 residues. CDR3 nucleotides: TGTGCCAGCAGATTCGGGGCTGGGGCCAACGTCCTGACTTTC. Amino acids: CASRFGAGANVLTF.

This clonotype was observed at least ten times. The chain carries TRBV12-3 or TRBV12-4 and TRBJ2-1; 9 nucleotides line up with TRBD2. V was clipped by 2 bases and J by 3 bases; unmatched bases: 2. The CDR3 is 15 residues long. CDR3 in amino acids: CASSLLAGNYNEQFF. The CDR3 region has the DNA TGTGCCAGCAGTTTACTAGCGGGGAACTACAATGAGCAGTTCTTC.

This clonotype is a singleton in its sample. The CDR3 region has the DNA TGTGCCACCAGTGAACAAACACGCAATCAGCCCCAGCATTTT. Amino acids: CATSEQTRNQPQHF. The chain links TRBV24-1 to TRBJ1-5; no firm D call. The CDR3 has 14 amino acids. V was clipped by 4 bases and J by 2 bases, with 8 bases between them. The germline V gene has CDR1 KGHDR and CDR2 SFDVKD.

The chain employs TRBV7-2 and TRBJ2-7, with D maybe TRBD2 (5 bases). Trimming took off 5 bases at V and 3 bases at J, with 11 bases between the two ends. The CDR3 has 13 residues. CDR1 and CDR2 from the germline V gene are SGHTA and FQGNSA. In DNA form, the CDR3 reads TGTGCCAGCAGCAGGGTGGGGAGCTACGAGCAGTACTTC. It codes for CASSRVGSYEQYF.

The table lists this clonotype with a few counts. V usage is TRBV9 and J usage is TRBJ1-3, with D possibly being TRBD1 (5 bases). This CDR3 comprises 14 residues. V shed 3 bases and J shed 0 bases, with 7 bases lying between them. Per germline, CDR1 SGDLS and CDR2 YYNGEE. The CDR3 DNA follows: TGTGCCAGCAGCGAAGGGGACTCTGGAAACACCATATATTTT. The encoded protein is CASSEGDSGNTIYF.

J is TRBJ1-1 and V is TRBV9, with D unresolved. The V and J ends lost 1 base and 1 base respectively, with 5 bases between them. CDR1 is SGDLS and CDR2 is YYNGEE in the germline V gene. The length of the CDR3 is 13 residues. CDR3 residues: CASSVQWNTEAFF. The CDR3 DNA is TGTGCCAGCAGCGTACAGTGGAACACTGAAGCTTTCTTT.

The chain employs TRBV4-3 and TRBJ1-2; possible D gene TRBD1, 5 bases. This CDR3 contains 16 residues. V was shortened by 2 bases and J by 3 bases, with 16 bases between the two germline ends. CDR1 is LGHNA and CDR2 is YSLEER in the germline V gene. CDR3 in amino acids: CASSQTTGDRDYGYTF. In DNA form, the CDR3 reads TGCGCCAGCAGCCAAACCACGGGGGATCGAGACTATGGCTACACCTTC.

This clonotype was observed a handful of times. The rearrangement joins TRBV15 to TRBJ1-2; 9 bases agree with TRBD1. The CDR3 covers 16 residues. CDR1 and CDR2 (germline): LNHNV, YYDKDF (reference sequence). The V and J ends lost 5 bases and 6 bases, in that order; junction bases with no gene match: 13. Here the CDR3 reads CATSLRDRVNSNGYTF. The CDR3 coding sequence is TGTGCCACCAGCCTACGGGACAGGGTAAATTCCAATGGCTACACCTTC.